This T cell receptor (beta chain) was found in a study of blood T cell repertoires in COVID-19. Assay used: immunoSEQ multiplex PCR; TCRdb lists only in-frame clones, some missing. This table holds approximately 120,000 clones, 65% to 90% found once. Germline CDR1 is SQVTM and CDR2 is ANQGSEA. The CDR3 length is 12 residues. V was clipped by 4 bases and J by 3 bases; unmatched bases: 1. Sequencing input: peripheral blood. This receptor was identified in a woman of 80 years or more with acute or convalescent COVID-19. The chain has TRBV29-1 and TRBJ1-2, with TRBD1 matching 8 bases. CDR3 coding DNA: TGCAGCGTTGCACAGGGGGACTATGGCTACACCTTC. Protein sequence: CSVAQGDYGYTF.